Following are 17 T cell receptor beta chains from one sample sequenced in a study of T cells after yellow fever vaccination. TCRdb passed the 5' RACE reads through MiXCR, listing each CDR3 protein once. The repertoire holds 500,000 to 650,000 distinct CDR3 sequences, about 14% seen once, with about an eighth in the top ten. Sequenced material: PBMCs, taken on the day of the yellow fever booster vaccination. Every receptor here comes from a man between 25 and 39 years old who received the YFV17D yellow fever vaccine.

This chain uses TRBV19 with TRBJ2-3; 8 bases map to TRBD1. The CDR3 has 13 amino acids. J gave up 2 bases and V 10 bases, and 5 bases lay outside the gene matches. Germline CDR1 reads LNHDA; CDR2 reads SQIVND (reference sequence). CDR3 in amino acids: CATQDRATDTQYF. The CDR3, as DNA: TGTGCCACTCAGGACAGGGCCACAGATACGCAGTATTTT.

This clonotype came up many times. The genes are TRBV20-1 and TRBJ2-2; no firm D call. From germline, CDR1 is DFQATT and CDR2 SNEGSKA (reference sequence). Trimming took off 3 bases at V and 3 bases at J, with 8 bases between the two ends. CDR3 length equals 13 residues. CDR3: CSASFPDTGELFF. The DNA of the CDR3 is TGCAGTGCTAGTTTTCCCGACACCGGGGAGCTGTTTTTT.

This clonotype occurred many times. The chain uses TRBV6-5 and TRBJ2-5; D gene ambiguous. The CDR3 is 11 amino acids. V dropped 6 bases and J dropped 4 bases, with 6 bases sitting between them. The germline V gene encodes CDR1 MNHEY and CDR2 SVGAGI. The CDR3 nucleotides read TGTGCCAGCAGCCAAGGAGAGACCCAGTACTTC. Protein: CASSQGETQYF.

The chain joins TRBV5-4 to TRBJ1-1; D perhaps matches TRBD1 (5 bases). This CDR3 comprises 14 residues. CDR1 and CDR2 (germline): SGHNT, YYREEE (reference sequence). V lost 4 bases and J 1 base, leaving 11 bases between the germline ends. The CDR3 DNA follows: TGTGCCAGCAGCCCCGTAGACAGGAACACTGAAGCTTTCTTT. This codes for CASSPVDRNTEAFF.

The J gene is TRBJ1-6, the V gene TRBV7-8; maybe TRBD1 (6 bases). The CDR3 contains 15 residues. The V gene lost 7 bases and the J gene lost 7 bases, with 17 bases spanning the gap. CDR1 and CDR2 (germline): SGHVS, FQNEAQ. The CDR3 sequence is CASTLLGGQNSPLHF. The CDR3 coding sequence is TGTGCCAGCACACTGCTCGGGGGCCAGAATTCACCCCTCCACTTT.

This clonotype has a count of ten or more. This rearrangement joins TRBV7-2 to TRBJ2-3, with 7 bases aligning to TRBD2. After removal of 0 bases from V and 9 bases from J, the junction contained 6 bases not matched to a gene. The CDR3 is made up of 14 amino acids. CDR1 is SGHTA, CDR2 FQGNSA, per germline. The CDR3, as DNA: TGTGCCAGCAGCTTAGCGCCTAGCGGCCAAACGCAGTATTTT. This gives the protein CASSLAPSGQTQYF.

This clonotype was counted at least ten times. The chain uses TRBV7-3 and TRBJ2-7; D perhaps matches TRBD2 (6 bases). Trimming took off 2 bases at V and 4 bases at J, with 9 bases between the two ends. CDR3 length: 13 amino acids. Germline V gene sequence: CDR1 SGHTA, CDR2 FQGTGA. CDR3 sequence reads: CASSLSREYEQYF. As DNA, the CDR3 is TGTGCCAGCAGCTTATCTCGGGAGTACGAGCAGTACTTC.

The sample holds a few counts of this clonotype. This rearrangement joins TRBV6-1 to TRBJ2-5, with D perhaps TRBD1 (6 bases). The ends were cut back, 1 base at V and 4 bases at J, with 16 bases in the middle. This CDR3 spans 16 amino acids. Germline V lookup: CDR1 MNHNS, CDR2 SASEGT. In DNA form, the CDR3 reads TGTGCCAGCAGTGAAGTCGAAGGGGTGGGGGCAGAGACCCAGTACTTC. Translating gives CASSEVEGVGAETQYF.

This clonotype was recorded a few times. V usage is TRBV7-2 and J usage is TRBJ2-7; the D is unclear. The CDR3 contains 14 residues. Germline CDR1 and CDR2: SGHTA and FQGNSA. Deletions cut 3 bases from V and 0 bases from J, with 9 bases between. Here the CDR3 reads CASSFDTLSYEQYF. DNA for the CDR3: TGTGCCAGCAGCTTTGACACGCTCTCCTACGAGCAGTACTTC. The whole variable domain, remainder taken from reference TRBV7-2 and TRBJ2-7, is GAGVSQSPSNKVTEKGKDVELRCDPISGHTALYWYRQSLGQGLEFLIYFQGNSAPDKSGLPSDRFSAERTGGSVSTLTIQRTQQEDSAVYLCASSFDTLSYEQYFGPGTRLTVT.

The CDR3 is CASSFRDRSYEQYF. In nucleotides, the CDR3 is TGTGCCAGCAGCTTCAGGGACCGCTCCTACGAGCAGTACTTC. V gene TRBV7-2 combines with J gene TRBJ2-7, with D possibly being TRBD1 or TRBD2 (5 bases each). Trimming took 3 bases from V and 0 from J, leaving 9 bases between them. CDR1 and CDR2 (germline): SGHTA, FQGNSA. The CDR3 has 14 residues.

This clonotype occurred a few times. The chain has TRBV20-1 and TRBJ2-5; D is unresolved. Germline V CDR1 and CDR2: DFQATT, SNEGSKA (reference sequence). Trimming removed 7 bases from V and 4 bases from J, with 19 bases in between. This CDR3 has 14 amino acids. CDR3 in DNA: TGCAGTGGGTTCTCGAATCGCCCGTCAGAGACCCAGTACTTC. Amino acids: CSGFSNRPSETQYF.

The chain carries TRBV5-1 and TRBJ2-2; TRBD2 matches 13 bases. With 3 bases clipped from V and 4 bases from J, the junction kept 6 bases outside the gene matches. The CDR3 has 17 residues. Germline CDR1 SGHRS, CDR2 YFSETQ. The CDR3 sequence is CASSSTGTSGVTGELFF. CDR3 in DNA: TGCGCCAGCAGCTCGACAGGGACTAGCGGGGTCACCGGGGAGCTGTTTTTT.

The chain has TRBV5-1 and TRBJ2-7; D might be TRBD1 (6 bases). The V gene's germline CDR1 is SGHRS and CDR2 YFSETQ. Trimming took off 4 bases at V and 1 base at J, with 15 bases between the two ends. This CDR3 has 15 amino acids. The CDR3 loop is CASSRGHRESYEQYF. The CDR3 DNA is TGCGCCAGCAGCCGGGGACATCGTGAGTCCTACGAGCAGTACTTC.

The chain uses TRBV20-1 and TRBJ1-2; TRBD1 matches at 7 bases. The germline V gene has CDR1 DFQATT and CDR2 SNEGSKA (reference sequence). The CDR3 length is 13 residues. This CDR3 is CSPQGRNAMRYTF. DNA of the CDR3: TGCAGCCCACAGGGGCGAAATGCTATGCGCTACACCTTC.

This clonotype came up once. The rearrangement links TRBV12-3 or TRBV12-4 to TRBJ1-2; D is possibly TRBD1 (6 bases). The V end lost 5 bases, the J end lost 2 bases, and 15 bases lay between the germline ends. This CDR3 has 15 amino acids. The CDR3 region has the DNA TGTGCCAGCAGTCCACAGGGCCGCGGGAACTATGGCTACACCTTC. The encoded protein is CASSPQGRGNYGYTF.

The V gene is TRBV20-1, the J gene TRBJ2-7; D is unresolved. This CDR3 has 13 residues. CDR1 and CDR2 from the germline V gene are DFQATT and SNEGSKA (reference sequence). The V end was cut by 2 bases, the J end by 6 bases, with 14 bases between. The CDR3 region has the DNA TGCAGTGCTAGAACAGTAGCCGGGTTCGAGCAGTACTTC. Its translation: CSARTVAGFEQYF.

This clonotype appeared many times. V and J are TRBV5-1 and TRBJ2-7, with TRBD2 matching over 10 bases. The junction had 3 bases not matched to a gene; V was cut back by 0 bases and J by 0 bases. There are 16 residues in the CDR3. The germline gives CDR1 SGHRS, CDR2 YFSETQ. The CDR3, as DNA: TGCGCCAGCAGCTTGGGGACTAGCGGAGCCTCCTACGAGCAGTACTTC. It specifies CASSLGTSGASYEQYF.